These 18 T cell receptor beta chains were all obtained from the same sample, sequenced in a study of cytomegalovirus exposure and HLA in healthy donors. The PCR made use of 60 Vbeta and 13 Jbeta primers. Profiled with immunoSEQ multiplex PCR; TCRdb holds only in-frame clones, not every one. The top ten clones hold around 2% of a sample with roughly 140,000 clones, 70% to 90% of them seen once. Material: PBMCs. The receptors shown here come from a woman aged 18-30 years in good health and CMV-seronegative.

The chain carries TRBV30 and TRBJ1-2; tentative D call: TRBD1 (6 bases). Germline CDR1 GTSNPN, CDR2 SVGIG (reference sequence). Trimming left V 0 bases short and J 2 bases short, with 7 bases between. This CDR3 contains 13 residues. The CDR3 reads CAWSVRGNYGYTF. CDR3 nucleotides: TGTGCCTGGAGTGTAAGGGGGAACTATGGCTACACCTTC. The full variable domain, completed using reference TRBV30 and TRBJ1-2, is SQTIHQWPATLVQPVGSPLSLECTVEGTSNPNLYWYRQAAGRGLQLLFYSVGIGQISSEVPQNLSASRPQDRQFILSSKKLLLSDSGFYLCAWSVRGNYGYTFGSGTRLTVV.

The gene calls are TRBV6-6 and TRBJ2-5, with D maybe TRBD2 (6 bases). This CDR3 is built from 14 residues. The V end lost 6 bases, the J end lost 5 bases, and 16 bases lay between the germline ends. Germline V lookup: CDR1 MNHNY, CDR2 SVGAGI (reference sequence). The CDR3: CASSLPDYVETQYF. CDR3 nucleotide sequence: TGTGCCAGCAGCCTACCGGACTATGTGGAGACCCAGTACTTC.

In DNA, the CDR3 is TGTGCCAGCAGCTCCAGGGGTTCTAACTATGGCTACACCTTC. The encoded protein is CASSSRGSNYGYTF. The chain is built from TRBV11-2 and TRBJ1-2; D is possibly TRBD1 (6 bases). Between the trimmed V and J ends, which lost 4 bases and 0 bases, there was a span of 9 bases. The CDR3 is 14 residues long. Germline CDR1 is SGHAT and CDR2 is FQNNGV.

The gene calls are TRBV5-1 and TRBJ2-2; 8 bases are a match to TRBD2. Germline CDR1 and CDR2: SGHRS and YFSETQ. With 3 bases clipped from V and 1 base from J, the junction kept 5 bases outside the gene matches. This CDR3 is built from 16 residues. The CDR3 sequence: CASSSLAGGNTGELFF. In DNA form, the CDR3 reads TGCGCCAGCAGCTCCCTGGCGGGGGGGAACACCGGGGAGCTGTTTTTT.

The chain employs TRBV6-4 and TRBJ1-5; D may be TRBD1 (5 bases). The germline gives CDR1 MRHNA, CDR2 SNTAGT. Trimming took off 3 bases at V and 4 bases at J, with 7 bases between the two ends. This CDR3 is 13 amino acids long. In DNA, the CDR3 is TGTGCCAGCAGTGAAGGGGCGAATCAGCCCCAGCATTTT. Its protein product is CASSEGANQPQHF.

The chain couples TRBV29-1 to TRBJ2-5; no clear D. The germline V gene encodes CDR1 SQVTM and CDR2 ANQGSEA. V lost 4 bases and J 5 bases, leaving 8 bases between the germline ends. This CDR3 comprises 11 residues. CDR3 sequence reads: CSVVASETQYF. The CDR3 nucleotides read TGCAGCGTTGTGGCTTCCGAGACCCAGTACTTC.

The chain joins TRBV14 to TRBJ2-1, with 9 positions matching TRBD1. Germline V gives CDR1 SGHDN, CDR2 FVKESK. This CDR3 comprises 18 residues. The ends lost 4 bases at V and 2 bases at J; junction bases unmatched: 12. DNA of the CDR3: TGTGCCAGCAGCCCTTCGCCGGGACAGGGTGAAACCTACAATGAGCAGTTCTTC. Its protein is CASSPSPGQGETYNEQFF.

V usage is TRBV4-3 and J usage is TRBJ1-2, with D maybe TRBD1 (6 bases). The germline V and J ends were trimmed by 3 bases and 0 bases, with 17 bases remaining between them. The CDR3 covers 17 residues. Germline lookup yields CDR1 LGHNA and CDR2 YSLEER. The CDR3 region is CASSHFTRGPANYGYTF. The DNA for the CDR3 is TGCGCCAGCAGCCACTTTACCAGGGGACCCGCTAACTATGGCTACACCTTC.

This chain joins TRBV28 and TRBJ2-7; tentatively, D is TRBD1 (6 bases). The CDR3 covers 15 residues. Trimming removed 6 bases at V and 4 bases at J, with 19 bases between. In germline, CDR1 is MDHEN, CDR2 SYDVKM. This CDR3 is CASSSTGWRGYEQYF. The CDR3 DNA is TGTGCCAGCAGCTCTACAGGGTGGAGAGGATACGAGCAGTACTTC.

This chain uses TRBV5-1 with TRBJ2-1, with a weak D call TRBD2 (6 bases). CDR3 length equals 16 residues. CDR1 SGHRS and CDR2 YFSETQ come from the germline V gene. V gave up 5 bases and J gave up 3 bases, with 18 bases separating them. For the CDR3, the DNA is TGCGCCAGCAGTAGCGGTATCGGACGGTTCTACAATGAGCAGTTCTTC. Residues: CASSSGIGRFYNEQFF. Combining the CDR3 with reference TRBV5-1 and TRBJ2-1 gives the whole variable domain KAGVTQTPRYLIKTRGQQVTLSCSPISGHRSVSWYQQTPGQGLQFLFEYFSETQRNKGNFPGRFSGRQFSNSRSEMNVSTLELGDSALYLCASSSGIGRFYNEQFFGPGTRLTVL.

This chain joins TRBV28 and TRBJ1-4; D is uncertain. Germline V gene lookup returns CDR1 MDHEN and CDR2 SYDVKM. Trimming took off 5 bases at V and 0 bases at J, with 10 bases between the two ends. This CDR3 region has 15 residues. The CDR3 DNA sequence: TGTGCCAGCAGTGAACTCCGTGCAACTAATGAAAAACTGTTTTTT. Amino acids: CASSELRATNEKLFF.

The chain uses TRBV10-3 and TRBJ2-3; 11 bases are shared with TRBD2. V lost 6 bases, J lost 0 bases, and 2 bases stayed unmatched. The CDR3 runs 15 residues. CDR1 and CDR2 from the germline V gene are ENHRY and SYGVKD. CDR3 nucleotides: TGTGCCATCAGGACTAGCGGGAAAAGCACAGATACGCAGTATTTT. Residues: CAIRTSGKSTDTQYF.

The chain combines TRBV6-5 with TRBJ1-6; D not certain. CDR3 size: 15 residues. Germline-derived CDR1 and CDR2 are MNHEY and SVGAGI. V lost 2 bases, J lost 2 bases, and 7 bases lay in between. For the CDR3, the DNA is TGTGCCAGCAGTTACGGGCAGACCTATAATTCACCCCTCCACTTT. Amino acids: CASSYGQTYNSPLHF.

The V gene is TRBV10-3, the J gene TRBJ1-6, with 7 bases identical to TRBD1. Germline loops: CDR1 ENHRY, CDR2 SYGVKD. V trimming: 0 bases; J trimming: 10 bases; junction bases outside the gene matches: 6. The CDR3 totals 15 residues. CDR3 sequence: CAISESTGSLSPLHF. For the CDR3, the DNA is TGTGCCATCAGTGAGTCGACAGGGTCGCTATCACCCCTCCACTTT.

The chain has TRBV4-1 and TRBJ1-1; 10 nucleotides align to TRBD1. Germline V gives CDR1 MGHRA, CDR2 YSYEKL. This CDR3 region has 17 residues. J lost 1 base, V lost 2 bases, and 7 bases had no gene match. The CDR3 spells CASSQSDRGRGNTEAFF. The CDR3, as DNA: TGCGCCAGCAGCCAATCGGACAGGGGGAGGGGGAACACTGAAGCTTTCTTT.

The chain employs TRBV28 and TRBJ2-3, with TRBD1 matching over 9 bases. With V trimmed by 7 bases and J by 3 bases, 8 bases remained unmatched. The CDR3 spans 15 residues. The germline V gene encodes CDR1 MDHEN and CDR2 SYDVKM. The CDR3 is CASIADRGGTDTQYF. As DNA, the CDR3 is TGTGCCAGCATTGCGGACAGGGGCGGAACAGATACGCAGTATTTT.

The chain couples TRBV6-5 to TRBJ2-7, with 11 bases that match TRBD1. V lost 6 bases, J lost 4 bases, and 2 bases stayed unmatched. The germline gives CDR1 MNHEY, CDR2 SVGAGI. The CDR3 loop spans 13 amino acids. The CDR3 DNA is TGTGCCAGCAGAAGGGACAGGGGGTACGAGCAGTACTTC. Encoded protein: CASRRDRGYEQYF.

The chain is built from TRBV10-3 and TRBJ2-7; 7 bases fit TRBD1. Per germline, CDR1 ENHRY and CDR2 SYGVKD. V was pared by 7 bases and J by 2 bases, with 14 bases of the junction left unmatched. The CDR3 has 16 residues. The CDR3: CAIKRNPGTATYEQYF. The CDR3 DNA sequence: TGTGCCATCAAACGAAACCCCGGGACAGCTACCTACGAGCAGTACTTC.